This T cell receptor (beta chain) was sequenced for a study of intratumoral heterogeneity in liver cancer. At the level of the study: Patients were mostly male, median age about 58 years.

The study's findings and limits: Tumor-infiltrating lymphocyte representation was acknowledged to be under-sampled.

Patients had early-stage hepatocellular carcinoma, untreated before resection. For this clone: Its antigen is still unknown.

The method was immunoSEQ multiplex PCR; TCRdb's version includes in-frame clones alone and lacks a portion of them. The repertoire holds about 20,000 clones, about two thirds seen once, with roughly a sixth in the top ten. V shed 2 bases and J shed 0 bases, with 10 bases lying between them. Per germline, CDR1 SGDLS and CDR2 YYNGEE. CDR3 length equals 15 residues. This specimen was tumor-adjacent normal tissue, taken before any cancer treatment. The chain employs TRBV9 and TRBJ2-3; tentative D call: TRBD1 (6 bases). The sequence was collected from a woman aged 70 to 79 with hepatocellular carcinoma. Here the CDR3 DNA reads TGTGCCAGCAGCGTCCAGGGGCGGAGCACAGATACGCAGTATTTT. Protein: CASSVQGRSTDTQYF.